This T cell receptor beta chain was sequenced during a study of beta chain features in type 1 diabetes. Broader study findings: All four CD4+ subsets of Type 1 diabetes patients contained TCRB CDR3s that were moderately but significantly shorter.

TCRB transcripts that were expressed got sequenced, as all of the isolated RNA had been reverse transcribed. Only in-frame clones appear in the TCRdb table, and some are missing; sequencing was by immunoSEQ multiplex PCR. The sample yields some 330,000 clones, approximately 12% seen once. As to this clone: Antigen unknown.

The clonotype was recovered from a woman aged 18-29 years with type 1 diabetes. Material for sequencing was naive CD4+ T cells from blood.

The CDR3 loop reads CASSSWGTGSYEQYF. In DNA, the CDR3 is TGTGCCAGCAGCTCCTGGGGGACAGGGAGCTACGAGCAGTACTTC. V gene TRBV7-9 combines with J gene TRBJ2-7; TRBD1 matches at 9 bases. Germline V gene lookup returns CDR1 SEHNR and CDR2 FQNEAQ (reference sequence). V trimming: 4 bases; J trimming: 3 bases; junction bases outside the gene matches: 7. This CDR3 region has 15 residues.